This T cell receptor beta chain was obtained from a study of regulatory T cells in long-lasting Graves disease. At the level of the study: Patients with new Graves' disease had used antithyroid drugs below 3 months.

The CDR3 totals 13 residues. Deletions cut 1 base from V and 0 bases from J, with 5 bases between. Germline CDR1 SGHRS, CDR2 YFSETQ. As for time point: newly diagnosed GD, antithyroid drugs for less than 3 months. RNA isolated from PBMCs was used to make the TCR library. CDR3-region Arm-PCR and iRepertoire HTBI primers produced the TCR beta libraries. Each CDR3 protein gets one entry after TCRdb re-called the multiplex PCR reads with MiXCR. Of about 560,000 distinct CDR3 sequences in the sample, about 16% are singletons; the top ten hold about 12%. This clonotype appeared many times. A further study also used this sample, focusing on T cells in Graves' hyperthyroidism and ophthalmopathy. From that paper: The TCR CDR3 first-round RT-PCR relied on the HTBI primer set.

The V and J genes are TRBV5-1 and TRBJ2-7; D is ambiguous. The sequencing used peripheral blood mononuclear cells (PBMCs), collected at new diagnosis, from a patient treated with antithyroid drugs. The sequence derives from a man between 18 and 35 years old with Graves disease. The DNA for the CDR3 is TGCGCCAGCAGCTTGAGGCCCTCCTACGAGCAGTACTTC. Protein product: CASSLRPSYEQYF.